This TCR beta chain emerged from a study of blood T cell repertoires in COVID-19 (dated by TCRdb to about 2020). About the investigation overall: Collaborator samples came from the United States, Italy and Spain and covered acute and convalescent phases of COVID-19. The material from the prospective study consisted of cDNA or gDNA derived from T cells, B-cell-depleted T cells, or PBMCs. Deeply sampled blood TCRbeta repertoires from subjects exposed to, actively infected with, or recovered from COVID-19 were included in the dataset. The repertoires were released in a freely available public database meant as a resource for research on the immune response to SARS-CoV-2. The samples were drawn from the first 160 participants of the ongoing ImmuneRACE study and from over a thousand subjects provided by 6 global collaborators. A de-identified subject ID, COVID-19 status, age in years and sex were almost always included in the sample metadata. Where available, HLA class I and class II types were taken from metadata supplied by the sample provider and were not determined by assay-based typing.

The CDR3 runs 13 residues from the cysteine to the phenylalanine. Here the CDR3 DNA is all that survives: 39 bases in frame from base 1. V has 3 bases trimmed and J has 3 bases trimmed; junction bases matching no gene number 0. Sequences SGDLS (CDR1) and YYNGEE (CDR2) are obtained from the germline V gene. This clone was detected only a few times. Its antigen target is currently unknown. Nothing much larger sits one base from this clone, and base qualities are not available. On the study overall, not on this receptor specifically: Clinical and demographic metadata were provided uncurated, with the amount varying by source and participant.

TCRbeta CDR3 regions were amplified from genomic DNA by means of the immunoSEQ Assay, a bias-controlled multiplex PCR. Regarding the original processing steps: Within the assay, amplification of reference gene primers was used to estimate how many nucleated cells each sample contained. Sequence reads were collapsed and filtered to measure the absolute abundance of every unique TCRbeta CDR3 rearrangement. Productive Simpson clonality was computed per sample as the square root of Simpson's diversity index over productive rearrangements. The table was pulled from immuneACCESS by TCRdb, which kept in-frame rearrangements only. Such tables lose some clones; where checked, under half of the loss comes from unresolved V genes, and the rest has no known cause. V and J calls and clone size follow that table, whereas D and trimming were derived from the DNA. The sample table holds about 430,000 clones, of which 70% to 90% were seen once. Clones ranked in the top ten supply about 1.4% of the sample.

Participants in the prospective study were enrolled through a virtual design, were aged about 18 to 90 years, and lived in 24 United States geographic areas. To assign participants to cohorts, the prospective study relied on clinical history that participants themselves reported in a screening survey and a study questionnaire. Exposed participants were defined as having been in contact with someone with a PCR-confirmed or clinician-diagnosed COVID-19 case within 2 weeks of study entry. Mobile phlebotomists in the prospective study collected whole blood, serum and a nasopharyngeal or oropharyngeal swab from every participant. Over a roughly two-month period, participants in the prospective study had the option of providing additional blood draws and questionnaires. Prospective study blood samples were shipped either frozen or at room temperature before DNA extraction.

This clonotype originated in a woman aged 18-35 years who had been exposed to COVID-19. The sample comprised PBMCs or T cells enriched from blood (not recorded which). Here the chain combines TRBV9 and TRBJ1-3; TRBD1 fits 7 bases in the junction. CDR3 sequence: CASSGTGGNTIYF. The DNA sequence is given as TGTGCCAGCAGCGGGACAGGTGGAAACACCATATATTTT.